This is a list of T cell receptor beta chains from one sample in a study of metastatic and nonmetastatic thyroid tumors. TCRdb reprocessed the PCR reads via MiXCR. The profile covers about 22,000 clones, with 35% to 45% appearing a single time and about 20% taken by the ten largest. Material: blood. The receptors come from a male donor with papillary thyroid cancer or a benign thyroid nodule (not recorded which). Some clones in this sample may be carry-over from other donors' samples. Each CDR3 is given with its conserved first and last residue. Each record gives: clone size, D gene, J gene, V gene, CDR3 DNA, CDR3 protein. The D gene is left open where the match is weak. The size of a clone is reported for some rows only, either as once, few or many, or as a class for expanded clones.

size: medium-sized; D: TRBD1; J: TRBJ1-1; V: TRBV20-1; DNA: TGCAGTGCTAGAGCGGGACAGATGAACACTGAAGCTTTCTTT; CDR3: CSARAGQMNTEAFF
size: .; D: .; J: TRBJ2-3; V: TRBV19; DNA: TGTGCCAGTAGTAGGCTACCCGGCGTCCCTACAGATACGCAGTATTTT; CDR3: CASSRLPGVPTDTQYF
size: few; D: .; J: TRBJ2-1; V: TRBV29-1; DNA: TGCAGCGTCTGGGACATGCTGGGTAATGAGCAGTTCTTC; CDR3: CSVWDMLGNEQFF
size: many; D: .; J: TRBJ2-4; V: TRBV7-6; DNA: TGTGCCAGCAGCCCAGTGGACAAAAACATTCAGTACTTC; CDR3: CASSPVDKNIQYF
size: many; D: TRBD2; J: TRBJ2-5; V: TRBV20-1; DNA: TGCAGTGCTAGAGACCTACTAGCGGGCCAAGAGACCCAGTACTTC; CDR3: CSARDLLAGQETQYF
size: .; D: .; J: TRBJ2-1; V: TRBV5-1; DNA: TGCGCCAGCAGTAGTCATATCTCACCTCACAATGAGCAGTTCTTC; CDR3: CASSSHISPHNEQFF
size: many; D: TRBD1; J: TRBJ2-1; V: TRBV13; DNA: TGTGCCAGCAGGGAACGGACAGGGGTGTCCTACAATGAGCAGTTCTTC; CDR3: CASRERTGVSYNEQFF
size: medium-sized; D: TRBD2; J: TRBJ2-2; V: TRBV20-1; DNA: TGCAGTGCTAGCGCTAGCGGGGAAACCGGGGAGCTGTTTTTT; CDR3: CSASASGETGELFF
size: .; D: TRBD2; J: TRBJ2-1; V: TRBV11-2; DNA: TGTGCCAGCAGCCGGGGACTAGCGGGAGGAGAACAGGGTGAGCAGTTCTTC; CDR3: CASSRGLAGGEQGEQFF
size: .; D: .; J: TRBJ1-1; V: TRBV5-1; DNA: TGCGCCAGCAGAGCAGGGTGGGATAAGAACACTGAAGCTTTCTTT; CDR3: CASRAGWDKNTEAFF